Described below is a single T cell receptor (beta chain) sequence and its context. Its recognized antigen is unknown. One base away there is no much larger clone; base qualities are not given. The immunoSEQ Assay, a bias-controlled multiplex PCR, was used to amplify TCRbeta CDR3 regions from genomic DNA. Turning to the authors' computational methods: The number of nucleated cells in each sample was estimated by amplification of reference gene primers within the assay. To quantify the absolute abundance of each unique TCRbeta CDR3 rearrangement, sequence reads were collapsed and filtered. For each sample, productive Simpson clonality was calculated as the square root of Simpson's diversity index across productive rearrangements. The table was pulled from immuneACCESS by TCRdb, which kept in-frame rearrangements only. Such tables lose some clones; where checked, under half of the loss comes from unresolved V genes, and the rest has no known cause. V, J and clone size are taken as reported in that table, and D and trimming were inferred from the DNA itself. The sample has about 190,000 clones on record, 70% to 90% of them singletons. The top ten clones comprise about 5.1% of the sample.

The sample originates from a study of blood T cell repertoires in COVID-19 (dated by TCRdb to between 2020 and 2021). The study in broad terms: Samples from collaborators originated in the United States, Italy and Spain and spanned both the acute and convalescent phases of COVID-19. The dataset comprised deeply sampled blood TCRbeta repertoires from subjects exposed to, actively infected with, or recovered from COVID-19. Samples came from the ongoing ImmuneRACE study (first 160 participants) plus 1,254 subjects from 6 global collaborators. A de-identified subject ID, COVID-19 status, age in years and sex were almost always included in the sample metadata. Where HLA class I and class II types were available, the types were taken from metadata supplied by the sample provider, not from assay-based typing. The repertoires were released in a freely available public database intended as a resource for research on the immune response to SARS-CoV-2. The prospective study material was composed of cDNA or gDNA derived from T cells, B-cell-depleted T cells, or PBMCs.

Including cysteine and phenylalanine, the CDR3 has 16 amino acids. CDR3 DNA is the only sequence kept; it has 48 bases, read in frame from the first base. As encoded in the germline V gene, CDR1 is SGHRS while CDR2 is YFSETQ. The trim is 0 bases for V and 2 bases for J, with a gap of 13 bases between the germline ends. Results the study describes overall, beyond this receptor: The quantity of clinical and demographic metadata differed by source and by participant and was supplied without curation.

Collaborating institutions collected whole blood in K2EDTA tubes following their own protocols. Collaborator samples were shipped for TCRbeta analysis as frozen whole blood, isolated PBMCs, or DNA extracted from either sample type. Source material: peripheral blood. This chain is built from TRBV5-1 and TRBJ2-3; no D segment can be confidently identified. This sequence originates from a woman aged 65 to 85 with active or convalescent COVID-19. CDR3 region: CASSLGTAPTTDTQYF. The DNA is TGCGCCAGCAGCTTGGGAACTGCACCCACCACAGATACGCAGTATTTT.